Each of the 29 T cell receptor beta chains below was sequenced from the same sample in a study of T-cell memory formation after mild COVID-19. One entry per CDR3 protein results from TCRdb running MiXCR on the 5' RACE reads. The table lists fewer than 250,000 distinct CDR3 sequences, roughly a tenth of them singletons. Sequenced: PBMCs or a T cell subset sorted from them (not recorded which). These receptors were obtained from a man between 18 and 35 years old who had mild COVID-19 (a few samples of this study predate the infection). Cell type and time point are not known.

This clonotype was counted between two and nine times. J is TRBJ2-5 and V is TRBV2, with TRBD2 identical over 9 bases. The junction had 9 bases not matched to a gene; V was cut back by 11 bases and J by 2 bases. CDR1 and CDR2 (germline): SNHLY, FYNNEI. The CDR3 runs 14 residues. In DNA form, the CDR3 reads TGTGCCGCAGGAGCGGGGGGTCGGCAAGAGACCCAGTACTTC. Its protein product is CAAGAGGRQETQYF.

V is TRBV24-1 and J is TRBJ2-1; a weak D match, TRBD1 (6 bases). Germline V gene sequence: CDR1 KGHDR, CDR2 SFDVKD. V gave up 4 bases and J gave up 9 bases, with 15 bases separating them. The CDR3 has 14 residues. The CDR3 is CATSDHRVLSEQFF. CDR3 sequence (DNA): TGTGCCACCAGTGACCACAGGGTTCTAAGTGAGCAGTTCTTC.

This clonotype occurred a few times. The rearrangement uses TRBV28 and TRBJ2-1, with a tentative D call TRBD2 (6 bases). Germline-derived CDR1 and CDR2 are MDHEN and SYDVKM. Trimming stripped 6 bases from V and 2 bases from J, with 14 bases between. The CDR3 runs to 15 residues. In DNA form, the CDR3 reads TGTGCCAGCAGCCCGGGGGTGCTGACCTACAATGAGCAGTTCTTC. Amino acids: CASSPGVLTYNEQFF.

The chain joins TRBV5-1 to TRBJ2-2; TRBD1 is a possible D gene (6 bases). Looked up from germline, CDR1 is SGHRS and CDR2 is YFSETQ. V was pared by 4 bases and J by 0 bases, with 13 bases between. The CDR3 covers 16 residues. CDR3 DNA: TGCGCCAGCAGCCTGGGACAAAACGCGAACACCGGGGAGCTGTTTTTT. Protein sequence: CASSLGQNANTGELFF.

The chain recombines TRBV20-1 with TRBJ1-2, with unresolved D. The length of the CDR3 is 13 residues. Deletions cut 5 bases from V and 5 bases from J, with 15 bases between. Germline CDR1 and CDR2: DFQATT and SNEGSKA (reference sequence). The CDR3 DNA follows: TGCAGTGCTGCCCCGACGGCTGATTATGGCTACACCTTC. This codes for CSAAPTADYGYTF.

This clonotype was recorded a few times. The chain couples TRBV20-1 to TRBJ1-5, with 10 bases that match TRBD1. Trimming at V came to 6 bases and at J to 7 bases, leaving 9 bases not matched to a gene. Germline CDR1 is DFQATT and CDR2 is SNEGSKA (reference sequence). The CDR3 has 14 residues. CDR3 DNA sequence: TGCAGTGCGACCGGGACAGGGGAGGGGCAGCCCCAGCATTTT. Translation gives CSATGTGEGQPQHF.

This clonotype was counted at least ten times. This rearrangement joins TRBV7-2 to TRBJ2-2; possible D gene TRBD1, 5 bases. Germline values: CDR1 SGHTA, CDR2 FQGNSA. V shed 8 bases and J shed 6 bases, with 16 bases lying between them. This CDR3 is built from 14 residues. This CDR3 is CASGVGWGAGELFF. The CDR3 region has the DNA TGTGCCAGCGGCGTGGGGTGGGGCGCCGGGGAGCTGTTTTTT.

The chain has TRBV5-4 and TRBJ1-5; D ambiguous. Trimming took off 0 bases at V and 7 bases at J, with 8 bases between the two ends. This CDR3 contains 13 residues. CDR1 and CDR2 (germline): SGHNT, YYREEE (reference sequence). The CDR3 sequence is CASSLESEQPQHF. The CDR3 region has the DNA TGTGCCAGCAGCTTGGAGTCAGAACAGCCCCAGCATTTT.

This clonotype was counted many times. This chain uses TRBV5-1 with TRBJ2-2, with no clear D. V was pared by 0 bases and J by 4 bases, with 7 bases between. Germline V gene data show CDR1 as SGHRS and CDR2 as YFSETQ. This CDR3 is 14 amino acids long. The CDR3 sequence: CASSLEGLTGELFF. DNA of the CDR3: TGCGCCAGCAGCTTGGAGGGCCTCACCGGGGAGCTGTTTTTT.

This clonotype was counted a few times. This chain's CDR3 is CASSVDVGTHTGELFF. The DNA for the CDR3 is TGTGCCAGCAGCGTCGATGTCGGGACCCACACCGGGGAGCTGTTTTTT. This chain links TRBV9 with TRBJ2-2; D is possibly TRBD1 or TRBD2 (5 bases each). The CDR3 totals 16 residues. V lost 2 bases to trimming and J lost 3 bases, with 14 bases between them. The V gene's germline CDR1 is SGDLS and CDR2 YYNGEE. Using reference TRBV9 and TRBJ2-2 for the parts outside the CDR3, the full variable domain is DSGVTQTPKHLITATGQRVTLRCSPRSGDLSVYWYQQSLDQGLQFLIQYYNGEERAKGNILERFSAQQFPDLHSELNLSSLELGDSALYFCASSVDVGTHTGELFFGEGSRLTVL.

This clonotype was observed a few times. V is TRBV27 and J is TRBJ2-7; tentative D call: TRBD2 (5 bases). This CDR3 contains 14 residues. In germline, CDR1 is MNHEY, CDR2 SMNVEV (reference sequence). Trimming removed 4 bases from V and 2 bases from J, with 12 bases in between. The CDR3 coding sequence is TGTGCCAGCAGTTACCAAGGAGGAGCCTACGAGCAGTACTTC. It codes for CASSYQGGAYEQYF.

The DNA for the CDR3 is TGTGCCAGCAGCCAAGATTCCGTTCAGCCCCAGCATTTT. Translating it yields CASSQDSVQPQHF. The chain is built from TRBV4-2 and TRBJ1-5; D uncertain. The CDR3 consists of 13 residues. Germline CDR1 reads LGHNA; CDR2 reads YNFKEQ. Trimming removed 0 bases from V and 6 bases from J, with 6 bases in between.

The chain employs TRBV10-3 and TRBJ1-1; D not resolved. The CDR3 spans 13 residues. The germline V and J ends were trimmed by 2 bases and 5 bases, with 9 bases remaining between them. Germline loops: CDR1 ENHRY, CDR2 SYGVKD. DNA of the CDR3: TGTGCCATCAGTGAGGCCGACCTGACTGAAGCTTTCTTT. Translated, it gives CAISEADLTEAFF.

This clonotype was counted at least ten times. The chain recombines TRBV7-9 with TRBJ2-3, with unresolved D. V dropped 1 base and J dropped 0 bases, with 8 bases sitting between them. The CDR3 spans 15 residues. Germline V gene lookup returns CDR1 SEHNR and CDR2 FQNEAQ (reference sequence). CDR3: CASSLVPESTDTQYF. The CDR3 bases are TGTGCCAGCAGCTTAGTTCCAGAGAGCACAGATACGCAGTATTTT.

This clonotype was observed a few times. The V gene is TRBV4-3, the J gene TRBJ2-1; D ambiguous. Per the germline V gene, CDR1 is LGHNA and CDR2 is YSLEER. The V and J ends lost 0 bases and 0 bases respectively, with 6 bases between them. This CDR3 spans 15 amino acids. The CDR3 spells CASSQDPVSYNEQFF. The CDR3 coding sequence is TGCGCCAGCAGCCAAGATCCCGTCTCCTACAATGAGCAGTTCTTC.

V is TRBV7-3 and J is TRBJ2-3, with 8 bases that match TRBD2. The CDR3 contains 17 residues. Germline V CDR1 and CDR2: SGHTA, FQGTGA. The trim removed 4 bases at V and 3 bases at J, leaving 12 bases unmatched. The CDR3, as DNA: TGTGCCAGCAGCTCCACTACGCGGCGGGGGGCTACAGATACGCAGTATTTT. Its protein is CASSSTTRRGATDTQYF.

V gene TRBV7-2 combines with J gene TRBJ2-5; 9 bases align to TRBD2. V was pared by 3 bases and J by 3 bases, with 2 bases of the junction left unmatched. CDR1 and CDR2 from the germline V gene are SGHTA and FQGNSA. CDR3 length: 14 amino acids. The CDR3, as DNA: TGTGCCAGCAGCTTTAGCGGGGGTGAAGAGACCCAGTACTTC. It specifies CASSFSGGEETQYF.

This clonotype came up a few times. One end of the junction varies from germline; a read error may be responsible. The rearrangement joins TRBV2 to TRBJ2-2; D possibly matches TRBD1 or TRBD2 (5 bases each). There are 14 residues in the CDR3. Germline V gene data show CDR1 as SNHLY and CDR2 as FYNNEI. The CDR3 reads CASSGTAKTGELFF. The CDR3 bases are TGTGCCAGCAGCGGGACCGCGAAGACCGGGGAGCTGTTTTTT.

The V and J genes are TRBV2 and TRBJ2-7, with unresolved D. Germline V lookup: CDR1 SNHLY, CDR2 FYNNEI. Trimming cost V 3 bases and J 3 bases, with 3 bases left between them. The CDR3 runs 11 residues. The CDR3 is CASSELYEQYF. In nucleotides, the CDR3 is TGTGCCAGCAGTGAGCTCTACGAGCAGTACTTC.

The chain carries TRBV7-3 and TRBJ2-1; 11 bases are a match to TRBD2. V lost 0 bases to trimming and J lost 9 bases; unmatched junction nucleotides: 4. This CDR3 contains 15 residues. Germline values: CDR1 SGHTA, CDR2 FQGTGA. The DNA of the CDR3 is TGTGCCAGCAGCTTAACCCAGACTAGCGGGGCTGAGCAGTTCTTC. Its translation is CASSLTQTSGAEQFF.

This clonotype has only a few counts. This sequence joins TRBV12-3 or TRBV12-4 and TRBJ2-1, with TRBD2 as a possible D gene (7 bases). The V end was cut by 6 bases, the J end by 12 bases, with 18 bases between. The CDR3 sequence is 13 residues long. The CDR3 sequence is CASSRGGALWQFF. CDR3 DNA sequence: TGTGCCAGCAGCCGAGGGGGGGCCTTGTGGCAGTTCTTC.

On this clonotype itself: A much larger clone lies a single base off, so this may be a read error. The genes are TRBV27 and TRBJ2-5; D uncertain. Germline assignment: CDR1 MNHEY and CDR2 SMNVEV (reference sequence). This CDR3 has 14 amino acids. The CDR3 region has the DNA TGTGACAGCAGTCCAAACGATCGTGTGGAGACCCAGTACTTC. The encoded protein is CDSSPNDRVETQYF.

The chain is built from TRBV10-3 and TRBJ1-5, with D perhaps TRBD1 (5 bases). Germline V gene lookup returns CDR1 ENHRY and CDR2 SYGVKD. Trimming shortened V by 6 bases and J by 5 bases, and 20 bases separated the two germline ends. The CDR3 sequence is 16 residues long. The CDR3 DNA reads as TGTGCCATCAGCGGACACTCCCCCGGCAGGGATCAGCCCCAGCATTTT. It yields the protein CAISGHSPGRDQPQHF.

This clonotype has just a few counts. The genes are TRBV11-3 and TRBJ2-7, with 7 nucleotides matching TRBD1. Unmatched junction bases numbered 3, after V lost 5 bases and J lost 2 bases. Germline CDR1 is SGHNT and CDR2 is YENEEA. This CDR3 spans 13 amino acids. In nucleotides, the CDR3 is TGTGCCAGCAGCAAAGGACAGGCCTACGAGCAGTACTTC. Protein sequence: CASSKGQAYEQYF.

The table lists this clonotype with a few counts. The V gene is TRBV7-3, the J gene TRBJ2-1, with 10 nucleotides matching TRBD2. Germline V gene data show CDR1 as SGHTA and CDR2 as FQGTGA. The CDR3 contains 18 residues. Trimming took 1 base from V and 6 from J; bases not matched to a gene: 12. The CDR3 sequence is CASSLRGLAGDLSNEQFF. The CDR3 region has the DNA TGTGCCAGCAGCTTAAGAGGGCTAGCGGGGGATCTTTCCAATGAGCAGTTCTTC.

There are a few counts of this clonotype. This rearrangement joins TRBV28 to TRBJ1-1; D ambiguous. CDR3 length: 14 amino acids. The V end was cut by 4 bases, the J end by 0 bases, with 9 bases between. Germline loops: CDR1 MDHEN, CDR2 SYDVKM. CDR3 in amino acids: CASSSPQLNTEAFF. CDR3 nucleotide sequence: TGTGCCAGCAGTTCTCCCCAACTGAACACTGAAGCTTTCTTT. The variable domain in full, with the rest retrieved from reference TRBV28 and TRBJ1-1, is DVKVTQSSRYLVKRTGEKVFLECVQDMDHENMFWYRQDPGLGLRLIYFSYDVKMKEKGDIPEGYSVSREKKERFSLILESASTNQTSMYLCASSSPQLNTEAFFGQGTRLTVV.

This chain uses TRBV6-2 or TRBV6-3 with TRBJ2-7; tentative D call: TRBD2 (6 bases). The CDR3 loop spans 11 amino acids. V was shortened by 11 bases and J by 6 bases, with 14 bases between the two germline ends. The germline CDR1 and CDR2 sequences are MNHEY and SVGEGT. The CDR3 DNA reads TGTGCCGCCACAGGCGGGGTCGAGCAGTACTTC. It yields the protein CAATGGVEQYF.

This clonotype was detected only a few times. The chain is built from TRBV4-3 and TRBJ2-7; possible D gene TRBD1, 6 bases. Looked up from germline, CDR1 is LGHNA and CDR2 is YSLEER. CDR3 size: 16 residues. V lost 4 bases and J lost 0, with 16 bases in between. The CDR3 region has the DNA TGCGCCAGCAGCCGGGGTCTGGACAGAACCTCCTACGAGCAGTACTTC. Translating gives CASSRGLDRTSYEQYF.

This clonotype was seen ten or more times. The chain employs TRBV12-3 or TRBV12-4 and TRBJ2-3; 7 bases align to TRBD1. Trimming removed 2 bases from V and 0 bases from J; junction bases left unmatched: 2. The CDR3 spans 15 residues. CDR3 nucleotide sequence: TGTGCCAGCAGTTTAAGGGGGCCTAGCACAGATACGCAGTATTTT. Translating gives CASSLRGPSTDTQYF.